This T cell receptor (beta chain) was profiled in a study of PD-L1 blockade in urothelial cancer. Repertoires were generated with immunoSEQ multiplex PCR, while TCRdb's copy carries only in-frame clones and drops some. The sample has more than 85,000 clones, around 87% seen once. This CDR3 spans 12 amino acids. The V end lost 7 bases, the J end lost 1 base, and 5 bases lay between the germline ends. Germline CDR1 and CDR2: MNHNS and SASEGT. Time point defined: pretreatment peripheral blood. This rearrangement joins TRBV6-1 to TRBJ1-3; D remains unclear. The source material was PBMCs, sampled around atezolizumab (anti-PD-L1) treatment. The source is a man aged 60 to 69 with urothelial cancer. The CDR3 DNA reads TGTGCCAGCACTCAGTCTGGAAACACCATATATTTT. Translating it yields CASTQSGNTIYF.